This TCR beta chain was obtained from a study of cytomegalovirus exposure and HLA in healthy donors. Notes on the study in general: In vitro experiments confirmed that three CMV-associated chains were specific for CMV antigens.

This CDR3 is 15 amino acids long. The germline gives CDR1 MNHEY, CDR2 SMNVEV (reference sequence). With 6 bases clipped from V and 7 bases from J, the junction kept 10 bases outside the gene matches. Points on this clone: What it recognizes is unknown.

Clones were sequenced by immunoSEQ multiplex PCR, and TCRdb holds only the in-frame ones, with some missing. The table lists approximately 65,000 clones, 80% to 95% of them singletons. The specimen was PBMCs. This rearrangement joins TRBV27 to TRBJ1-5, with 9 bases that match TRBD1. This clonotype was sampled from a man aged 18 to 29 in good health and CMV-seropositive. CDR3 residues: CASRSGQGGVQPQHF. The CDR3, as DNA: TGTGCCAGCAGATCGGGACAGGGAGGCGTGCAGCCCCAGCATTTT.